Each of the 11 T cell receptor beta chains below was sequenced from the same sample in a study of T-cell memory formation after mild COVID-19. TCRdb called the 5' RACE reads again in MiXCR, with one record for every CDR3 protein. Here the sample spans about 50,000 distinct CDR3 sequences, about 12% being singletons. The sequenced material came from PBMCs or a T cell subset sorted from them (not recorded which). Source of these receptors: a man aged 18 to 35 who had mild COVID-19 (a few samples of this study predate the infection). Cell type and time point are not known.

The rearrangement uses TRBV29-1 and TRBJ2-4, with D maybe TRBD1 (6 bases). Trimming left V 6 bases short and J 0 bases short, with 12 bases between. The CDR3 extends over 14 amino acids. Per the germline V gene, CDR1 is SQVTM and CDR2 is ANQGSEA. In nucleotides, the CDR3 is TGCAGCGTAGGGGACACCCTAGCCAAAAACATTCAGTACTTC. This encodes CSVGDTLAKNIQYF.

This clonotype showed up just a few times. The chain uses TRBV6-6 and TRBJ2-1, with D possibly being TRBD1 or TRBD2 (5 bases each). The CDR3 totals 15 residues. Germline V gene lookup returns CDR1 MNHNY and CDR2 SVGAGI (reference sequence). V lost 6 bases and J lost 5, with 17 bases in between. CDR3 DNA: TGTGCCAGCAGGGTCCCAACATTGGGGGACAATGAGCAGTTCTTC. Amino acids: CASRVPTLGDNEQFF.

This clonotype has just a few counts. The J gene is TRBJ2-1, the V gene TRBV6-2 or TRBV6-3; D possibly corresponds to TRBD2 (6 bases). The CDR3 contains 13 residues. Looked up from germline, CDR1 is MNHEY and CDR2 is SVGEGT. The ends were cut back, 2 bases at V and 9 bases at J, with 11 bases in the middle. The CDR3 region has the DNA TGTGCCAGCAGTTACGTGGGGGGTAGTGAGCAGTTCTTC. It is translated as CASSYVGGSEQFF.

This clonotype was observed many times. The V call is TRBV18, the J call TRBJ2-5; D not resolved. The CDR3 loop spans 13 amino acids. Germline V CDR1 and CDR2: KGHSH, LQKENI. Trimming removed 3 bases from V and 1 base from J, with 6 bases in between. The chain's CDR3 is CASSPDLQETQYF. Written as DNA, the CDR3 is TGTGCCAGCTCACCGGACCTCCAAGAGACCCAGTACTTC.

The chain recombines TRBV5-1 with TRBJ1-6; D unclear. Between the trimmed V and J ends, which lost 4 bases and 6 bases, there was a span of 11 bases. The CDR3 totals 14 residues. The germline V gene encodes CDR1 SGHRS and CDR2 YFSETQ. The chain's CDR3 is CASSPPEGNSPLHF. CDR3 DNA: TGCGCCAGCAGCCCTCCGGAGGGTAATTCACCCCTCCACTTT.

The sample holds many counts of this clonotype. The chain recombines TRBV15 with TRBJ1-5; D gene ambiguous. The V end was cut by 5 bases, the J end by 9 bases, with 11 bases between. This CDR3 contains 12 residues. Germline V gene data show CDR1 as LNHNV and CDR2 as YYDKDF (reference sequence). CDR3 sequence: CATSVRSLPQHF. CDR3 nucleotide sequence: TGTGCCACCAGCGTCAGGTCCTTGCCCCAGCATTTT.

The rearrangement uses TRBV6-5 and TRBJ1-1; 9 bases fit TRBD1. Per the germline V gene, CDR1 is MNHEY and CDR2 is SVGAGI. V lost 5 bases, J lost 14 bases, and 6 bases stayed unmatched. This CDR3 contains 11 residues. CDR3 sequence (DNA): TGTGCCAGCAGTGTCCGGGACAGGGACTTCTTT. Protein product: CASSVRDRDFF.

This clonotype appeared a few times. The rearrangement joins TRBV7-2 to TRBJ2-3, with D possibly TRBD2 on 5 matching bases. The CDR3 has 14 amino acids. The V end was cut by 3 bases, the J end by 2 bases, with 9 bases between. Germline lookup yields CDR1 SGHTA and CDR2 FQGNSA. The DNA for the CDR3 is TGTGCCAGCAGCTTGTACGGGGTCACAGATACGCAGTATTTT. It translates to CASSLYGVTDTQYF.

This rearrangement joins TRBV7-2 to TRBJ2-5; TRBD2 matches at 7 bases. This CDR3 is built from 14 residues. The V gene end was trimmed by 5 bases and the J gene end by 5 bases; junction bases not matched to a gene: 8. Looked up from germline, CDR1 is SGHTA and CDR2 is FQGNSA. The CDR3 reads CASSLLAMDETQYF. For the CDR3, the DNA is TGTGCCAGCAGCCTACTAGCGATGGATGAGACCCAGTACTTC.

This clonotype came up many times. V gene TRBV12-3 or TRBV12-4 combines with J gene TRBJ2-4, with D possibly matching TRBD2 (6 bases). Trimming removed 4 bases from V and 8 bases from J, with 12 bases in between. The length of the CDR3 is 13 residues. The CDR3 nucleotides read TGTGCCAGCAGTTATCCCGGGGGTGACATTCAGTACTTC. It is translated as CASSYPGGDIQYF.

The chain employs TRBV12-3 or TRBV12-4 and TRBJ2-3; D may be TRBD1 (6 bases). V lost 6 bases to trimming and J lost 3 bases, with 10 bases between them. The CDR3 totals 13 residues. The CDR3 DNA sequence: TGTGCCAGCAGACAGGGTTGGACAGATACGCAGTATTTT. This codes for CASRQGWTDTQYF.